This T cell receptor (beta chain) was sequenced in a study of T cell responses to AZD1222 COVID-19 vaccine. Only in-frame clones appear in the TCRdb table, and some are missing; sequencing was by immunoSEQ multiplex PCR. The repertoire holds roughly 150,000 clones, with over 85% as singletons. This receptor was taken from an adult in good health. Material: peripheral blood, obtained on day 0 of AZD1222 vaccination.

CDR3 sequence reads: CASSSLGGTSREKLFF. CDR3 DNA: TGTGCCAGCAGCTCTCTAGGGGGGACTTCTCGTGAAAAACTGTTTTTT. J is TRBJ1-4 and V is TRBV7-9; perhaps TRBD1 as D (6 bases). The V end was cut by 4 bases, the J end by 7 bases, with 19 bases between. CDR1 and CDR2 from the germline V gene are SEHNR and FQNEAQ (reference sequence). The CDR3 consists of 16 residues.